Below are 26 T cell receptor beta chains sequenced from a single sample in a study of identical twins. TCRdb processed the 5' RACE reads anew with MiXCR; each CDR3 protein has one entry. The table includes fewer than 350,000 distinct CDR3 sequences, approximately 8.5% detected once. These data also formed part of another study, on yellow fever vaccine responses in identical twins.

The sequenced material came from memory (CD45RO+) T cells sorted from blood. The receptors here all came from a woman between 18 and 30 years old in good health.

The table lists this clonotype with many counts. The J gene is TRBJ1-2, the V gene TRBV5-1, with 9 bases fitting TRBD1. Looked up from germline, CDR1 is SGHRS and CDR2 is YFSETQ. Trimming at V came to 0 bases and at J to 5 bases, leaving 5 bases not matched to a gene. CDR3 length equals 15 residues. CDR3 amino acids: CASSLESGTGYGYTF. The CDR3 DNA reads TGCGCCAGCAGCTTGGAATCCGGGACAGGGTATGGCTACACCTTC.

This clonotype was seen at least ten times. The V call is TRBV5-1, the J call TRBJ2-3, with 9 bases aligning to TRBD1. The length of the CDR3 is 16 residues. V trimming: 3 bases; J trimming: 4 bases; junction bases outside the gene matches: 9. Per the germline V gene, CDR1 is SGHRS and CDR2 is YFSETQ. In DNA, the CDR3 is TGCGCCAGCAGCTACGGACAGGGGTCCATATCAGATACGCAGTATTTT. Amino acid sequence: CASSYGQGSISDTQYF.

The chain links TRBV19 to TRBJ2-3; no reliable D call. With 2 bases removed from V and 0 bases from J, the gap between germline ends came to 12 bases. CDR3 length equals 16 residues. Germline V lookup: CDR1 LNHDA, CDR2 SQIVND (reference sequence). The CDR3 is CASSIQGFTSTDTQYF. The CDR3 bases are TGTGCCAGTAGTATACAAGGATTTACTAGCACAGATACGCAGTATTTT. The variable domain in full, completed from reference TRBV19 and TRBJ2-3, reads DGGITQSPKYLFRKEGQNVTLSCEQNLNHDAMYWYRQDPGQGLRLIYYSQIVNDFQKGDIAEGYSVSREKKESFPLTVTSAQKNPTAFYLCASSIQGFTSTDTQYFGPGTRLTVL.

The sample holds many counts of this clonotype. The V call is TRBV5-1, the J call TRBJ2-5, with no clear D. The germline V gene encodes CDR1 SGHRS and CDR2 YFSETQ. This CDR3 comprises 13 residues. The V end was cut by 5 bases, the J end by 5 bases, with 13 bases between. The CDR3 spells CASRYGSGETQYF. CDR3 bases: TGCGCCAGCAGGTATGGGTCCGGGGAGACCCAGTACTTC.

This clonotype appeared many times. This sequence joins TRBV5-5 and TRBJ1-2; tentatively, D is TRBD1 (5 bases). The V end was cut by 2 bases, the J end by 4 bases, with 9 bases between. Germline assignment: CDR1 SGHKS and CDR2 YYEKEE (reference sequence). This CDR3 has 13 residues. CDR3 sequence (DNA): TGTGCCAGCAGCTTCGACGACAGCTATGGCTACACCTTC. Its translation is CASSFDDSYGYTF.

This clonotype has a count of ten or more. The chain couples TRBV28 to TRBJ1-1, with TRBD1 matching 7 bases. V shed 7 bases, J shed 1 base, and the junction held 9 bases outside the gene matches. The CDR3 totals 15 residues. Germline V gives CDR1 MDHEN, CDR2 SYDVKM. This CDR3 is CASTPGGGGNTEAFF. Written as DNA, the CDR3 is TGTGCCAGCACCCCAGGAGGGGGCGGGAACACTGAAGCTTTCTTT.

The V gene is TRBV20-1, the J gene TRBJ2-7; the match to TRBD1 covers 7 bases. The ends lost 2 bases at V and 2 bases at J; junction bases unmatched: 3. Germline V CDR1 and CDR2: DFQATT, SNEGSKA (reference sequence). The length of the CDR3 is 13 residues. CDR3 amino acids: CSARRTGTYEQYF. The CDR3 DNA reads TGCAGTGCTAGAAGGACAGGTACCTACGAGCAGTACTTC.

J is TRBJ2-1 and V is TRBV24-1, with D tentatively TRBD1 (6 bases). The V and J ends lost 4 bases and 9 bases respectively, with 15 bases between them. The CDR3 is 14 residues long. The germline CDR1 and CDR2 sequences are KGHDR and SFDVKD. DNA for the CDR3: TGTGCCACCAGTGAACCAGGGGTTGGTGGTGAGCAGTTCTTC. This encodes CATSEPGVGGEQFF.

The CDR3 sequence: CASSAGPQHF. CDR3 in DNA: TGTGCCAGCAGTGCCGGGCCCCAGCATTTT. The V and J genes are TRBV6-1 and TRBJ1-5; D is unclear. This CDR3 has 10 amino acids. The V end was cut by 4 bases, the J end by 9 bases, with 4 bases between. Germline loops: CDR1 MNHNS, CDR2 SASEGT.

This chain uses TRBV27 with TRBJ2-5; D is uncertain. Trimming took 5 bases from V and 2 from J, leaving 12 bases between them. The CDR3 has 14 residues. The germline V gene has CDR1 MNHEY and CDR2 SMNVEV (reference sequence). Here the CDR3 DNA reads TGTGCCAGCAGTACCCGTGGGGTGCAAGAGACCCAGTACTTC. Its translation: CASSTRGVQETQYF.

This clonotype was recorded many times. The rearrangement joins TRBV5-1 to TRBJ2-3, with D hard to call. Germline V gives CDR1 SGHRS, CDR2 YFSETQ. V lost 4 bases, J lost 5 bases, and 20 bases lay in between. CDR3 size: 16 residues. CDR3 in DNA: TGCGCCAGCAGCCCGACCTACGTGTCGGGCTTAGATACGCAGTATTTT. Encoded protein: CASSPTYVSGLDTQYF.

This chain uses TRBV29-1 with TRBJ2-1; 7 positions agree with TRBD2. The ends lost 5 bases at V and 6 bases at J; junction bases unmatched: 4. CDR3 length: 12 amino acids. The V gene's germline CDR1 is SQVTM and CDR2 ANQGSEA. This CDR3 reads CSVRLAANEQFF. The CDR3 DNA follows: TGCAGCGTTCGTCTAGCGGCCAATGAGCAGTTCTTC.

This chain joins TRBV27 and TRBJ2-1; D unclear. The CDR3 extends over 16 amino acids. Germline V gene lookup returns CDR1 MNHEY and CDR2 SMNVEV (reference sequence). V lost 6 bases to trimming and J lost 0 bases, with 15 bases between them. The CDR3 loop reads CASRTSRPDSYNEQFF. Here the CDR3 DNA reads TGTGCCAGCAGGACCTCACGGCCCGACTCCTACAATGAGCAGTTCTTC.

This clonotype occurred a few times. This sequence joins TRBV20-1 and TRBJ2-7; 13 positions agree with TRBD2. V was pared by 5 bases and J by 9 bases, with 37 bases of the junction left unmatched. The CDR3 runs to 23 residues. Germline V gene sequence: CDR1 DFQATT, CDR2 SNEGSKA (reference sequence). The CDR3: CSAQPVPGLAGQIKTYEEWVQYF. The CDR3 DNA follows: TGCAGTGCTCAACCCGTGCCGGGACTAGCGGGACAAATCAAGACCTACGAGGAGTGGGTGCAGTACTTC.

DNA for the CDR3: TGTGCCAGCTCACCATCTTACCAGCGGGGTACCTACGAGCAGTACTTC. Its protein is CASSPSYQRGTYEQYF. V gene TRBV18 combines with J gene TRBJ2-7; 7 nucleotides match TRBD2. The CDR3 is 16 residues long. Germline values: CDR1 KGHSH, CDR2 LQKENI. V was pared by 2 bases and J by 2 bases, with 9 bases of the junction left unmatched.

This clonotype was observed many times. The chain combines TRBV28 with TRBJ1-1, with D perhaps matching TRBD1 (5 bases). V lost 3 bases and J lost 7, with 12 bases in between. This CDR3 spans 13 amino acids. Germline V lookup: CDR1 MDHEN, CDR2 SYDVKM. Written as DNA, the CDR3 is TGTGCCAGCAGTTTTCGGGGGAGGTATGAAGCTTTCTTT. This encodes CASSFRGRYEAFF.

This clonotype has ten or more counts. The chain employs TRBV3-1 and TRBJ2-3; D not certain. V lost 4 bases and J lost 0, with 8 bases in between. The CDR3 loop spans 14 amino acids. Germline-derived CDR1 and CDR2 are LGHDT and YNNKEL (reference sequence). CDR3 coding DNA: TGTGCCAGCAGCCCTCCCTCGAGCACAGATACGCAGTATTTT. Protein sequence: CASSPPSSTDTQYF.

This clonotype was seen many times. The V gene is TRBV3-1, the J gene TRBJ1-4; no clear D. The CDR3 runs 16 residues. V lost 0 bases and J lost 8, with 16 bases in between. Per the germline V gene, CDR1 is LGHDT and CDR2 is YNNKEL (reference sequence). As DNA, the CDR3 is TGTGCCAGCAGCCAAGAGGGGAGCCGGATTGGGGAAAAACTGTTTTTT. Amino acids: CASSQEGSRIGEKLFF.

This clonotype was counted between two and nine times. The chain uses TRBV5-1 and TRBJ2-1, with 11 bases aligning to TRBD1. Per the germline V gene, CDR1 is SGHRS and CDR2 is YFSETQ. After removal of 3 bases from V and 8 bases from J, the junction contained 13 bases not matched to a gene. The CDR3 has 17 residues. The CDR3 spells CASSSGTGGRQEDEQFF. CDR3 bases: TGCGCCAGCAGCTCCGGGACAGGGGGACGACAGGAAGATGAGCAGTTCTTC.

The sample holds a few counts of this clonotype. The chain recombines TRBV20-1 with TRBJ2-5; possible D gene TRBD2, 5 bases. CDR1 is DFQATT and CDR2 is SNEGSKA in the germline V gene (reference sequence). V was clipped by 5 bases and J by 4 bases, with 11 bases between them. The CDR3 spans 12 residues. CDR3 loop: CSADYVLETQYF. The CDR3 coding sequence is TGCAGTGCTGACTACGTTCTAGAGACCCAGTACTTC.

This clonotype appeared a few times. The gene calls are TRBV6-1 and TRBJ2-3, with unresolved D. From germline, CDR1 is MNHNS and CDR2 SASEGT. The CDR3 is made up of 16 amino acids. Trimming pared 2 bases from V and 2 bases from J, leaving 14 bases between. DNA for the CDR3: TGTGCCAGCAGTGAAATTGGCAGGTGGGACACAGATACGCAGTATTTT. This gives the protein CASSEIGRWDTDTQYF.

Only a few counts were recorded for this clonotype. The chain combines TRBV29-1 with TRBJ2-3; 8 bases agree with TRBD1. Germline CDR1 reads SQVTM; CDR2 reads ANQGSEA. This CDR3 region has 15 residues. V was pared by 6 bases and J by 4 bases, with 12 bases of the junction left unmatched. CDR3 DNA: TGCAGCGTCGCGAGGGACAGGACGGTCGCAGATACGCAGTATTTT. It translates to CSVARDRTVADTQYF.

The rearrangement links TRBV4-2 to TRBJ2-3, with 9 nucleotides matching TRBD1. In germline, CDR1 is LGHNA, CDR2 YNFKEQ. The CDR3 extends over 16 amino acids. The trim removed 2 bases at V and 6 bases at J, leaving 9 bases unmatched. The CDR3 region has the DNA TGTGCCAGCAGCCAACAAACCGGGACAGGGCCTGATACGCAGTATTTT. It encodes CASSQQTGTGPDTQYF.

This clonotype was counted only a few times. The chain recombines TRBV7-2 with TRBJ2-5; D ambiguous. The CDR3 is made up of 13 amino acids. The germline V gene encodes CDR1 SGHTA and CDR2 FQGNSA. V was clipped by 2 bases and J by 4 bases, with 8 bases between them. The CDR3, as DNA: TGTGCCAGCAGCTTACAAAGAGCAGAGACCCAGTACTTC. This codes for CASSLQRAETQYF. The complete variable domain, with remaining parts taken from reference TRBV7-2 and TRBJ2-5, reads GAGVSQSPSNKVTEKGKDVELRCDPISGHTALYWYRQSLGQGLEFLIYFQGNSAPDKSGLPSDRFSAERTGGSVSTLTIQRTQQEDSAVYLCASSLQRAETQYFGPGTRLLVL.

This clonotype has a handful of counts. This chain uses TRBV27 with TRBJ1-4; possibly TRBD1 for D (6 bases). The germline V gene encodes CDR1 MNHEY and CDR2 SMNVEV (reference sequence). The CDR3 length is 13 residues. Trimming pared 3 bases from V and 7 bases from J, leaving 9 bases between. CDR3 coding DNA: TGTGCCAGCAGTTTGAAAGGGGGTGAAAAACTGTTTTTT. As protein: CASSLKGGEKLFF.

The gene calls are TRBV18 and TRBJ2-2; D may be TRBD2 (6 bases). V was shortened by 2 bases and J by 7 bases, with 11 bases between the two germline ends. The CDR3 loop spans 14 amino acids. CDR1 and CDR2 (germline): KGHSH, LQKENI. DNA of the CDR3: TGTGCCAGCTCACCATGGAGGGAAGACGGGGAGCTGTTTTTT. Translating it yields CASSPWREDGELFF.